One sample yielded the 7 T cell receptor beta chains listed below, sequenced in a study of neurological immune-mediated disorders. TCRdb used MiXCR to reprocess the 5' RACE reads, holding one entry per CDR3 protein. The table includes nearly 60,000 distinct CDR3 sequences, under 4.5% detected once. The sequenced sample was PBMCs. All receptors come from a woman aged 25 to 39 with multiple sclerosis.

This clonotype appeared many times. The rearrangement uses TRBV5-1 and TRBJ2-7, with 11 nucleotides matching TRBD2. Germline V gene lookup returns CDR1 SGHRS and CDR2 YFSETQ. The trim removed 4 bases at V and 7 bases at J, leaving 10 bases unmatched. The CDR3 length is 15 residues. CDR3 sequence reads: CASSPSGRTPLEQYF. In DNA, the CDR3 is TGCGCCAGCAGCCCTAGCGGGAGGACCCCCTTGGAGCAGTACTTC. The full variable domain, in which reference TRBV5-1 and TRBJ2-7 provide the parts outside the CDR3, is KAGVTQTPRYLIKTRGQQVTLSCSPISGHRSVSWYQQTPGQGLQFLFEYFSETQRNKGNFPGRFSGRQFSNSRSEMNVSTLELGDSALYLCASSPSGRTPLEQYFGPGTRLTVT.

This clonotype showed up just a few times. At one end, the junction sequence differs from germline, possibly due to a read error. This chain connects TRBV18 to TRBJ1-3; D call uncertain. The CDR3 has 13 residues. Germline values: CDR1 KGHSH, CDR2 LQKENI. The CDR3 DNA is TGTGCCAGCTCTCAAAGCTCTGGAAAAACCATATATTTT. It encodes CASSQSSGKTIYF. The complete variable domain, with remaining parts taken from reference TRBV18 and TRBJ1-3, reads NAGVMQNPRHLVRRRGQEARLRCSPMKGHSHVYWYRQLPEEGLKFMVYLQKENIIDESGMPKERFSAEFPKEGPSILRIQQVVRGDSAAYFCASSQSSGKTIYFGEGSWLTVV.

This clonotype has at least ten counts. The V and J genes are TRBV5-1 and TRBJ2-1; 7 positions agree with TRBD2. CDR3 length equals 15 residues. Germline-derived CDR1 and CDR2 are SGHRS and YFSETQ. J gave up 2 bases and V 4 bases, and 6 bases lay outside the gene matches. CDR3 region: CASSVASGTYNEQFF. The CDR3 bases are TGCGCCAGCAGCGTGGCTAGCGGTACCTACAATGAGCAGTTCTTC.

This clonotype was observed a handful of times. The genes are TRBV10-3 and TRBJ2-7; 9 bases fit TRBD1. CDR3 length: 15 residues. V was clipped by 4 bases and J by 2 bases; unmatched bases: 6. Germline V gene lookup returns CDR1 ENHRY and CDR2 SYGVKD. The CDR3 DNA reads TGTGCCATCAGTGGGGGGGGACAGGGTACCTACGAGCAGTACTTC. Translated, it gives CAISGGGQGTYEQYF.

This clonotype has at least ten counts. J is TRBJ1-1 and V is TRBV12-3 or TRBV12-4, with D hard to call. The CDR3 has 15 amino acids. V was cut by 4 bases and J by 0 bases, with 12 bases left in between. The CDR3 sequence: CASSWRSSLNTEAFF. In DNA, the CDR3 is TGTGCCAGCAGTTGGAGGTCCAGCCTGAACACTGAAGCTTTCTTT.

The table lists this clonotype with many counts. The chain recombines TRBV11-2 with TRBJ2-2; D is undetermined. The CDR3 is 16 residues long. Germline CDR1 is SGHAT and CDR2 is FQNNGV. V was pared by 5 bases and J by 4 bases, with 17 bases between. CDR3 sequence reads: CASSRTSGETTGELFF. The CDR3 DNA is TGTGCCAGCAGCCGAACTTCCGGAGAGACCACCGGGGAGCTGTTTTTT.

This clonotype was picked up a small number of times. This chain connects TRBV6-6 to TRBJ1-1; D is unclear. This CDR3 is 11 amino acids long. Trimming shortened V by 6 bases and J by 8 bases, and 10 bases separated the two germline ends. Germline loops: CDR1 MNHNY, CDR2 SVGAGI (reference sequence). CDR3 in amino acids: CASSGSGEAFF. Here the CDR3 DNA reads TGTGCCAGCAGCGGGAGCGGCGAAGCTTTCTTT.